The 9 T cell receptor beta chains presented below share a single source sample, sequenced in a study of beta chain features in type 1 diabetes (dated by TCRdb to 2016 to 2019). Library preparation was by the immunoSEQ multiplex PCR assay. All of the isolated RNA was reverse transcribed with the High Capacity cDNA Reverse Transcription Kit, so expressed TCRB transcripts were sequenced. Here the immuneACCESS table is served through TCRdb, limited to in-frame sequences with V and J called. Missing clones are a known gap in these copies; in checked studies unresolved V genes cover under half, and the rest lacks a known reason. Across this sample there are 140,000 or so clones, with more than 9% seen only once. The biggest ten clones account for about 1.3% of the sample. Sequencing input: naive CD4+ T cells from blood. Read against the paper, the sample's cell subset or site label means: true naive CD4+ T cells. The receptors shown here come from a young man in good health.

This clone came up a few times. J is TRBJ2-7 and V is TRBV7-3; D possibly corresponds to TRBD2 (5 bases). Trimming took off 5 bases at V and 3 bases at J, with 11 bases between the two ends. The CDR3 length is 13 residues. Germline loops: CDR1 SGHTA, CDR2 FQGTGA. Here the CDR3 reads CASSPRTFYEQYF. The CDR3 nucleotides are TGTGCCAGCAGCCCCAGGACTTTCTACGAGCAGTACTTC.

This clone was seen a handful of times. The chain couples TRBV11-3 to TRBJ1-5; TRBD1 matches at 7 bases. CDR1 SGHNT and CDR2 YENEEA come from the germline V gene. Losses at the gene ends were 3 bases for V and 4 bases for J; bases not matched to a gene: 6. The CDR3 loop spans 15 amino acids. The DNA of the CDR3 is TGTGCCAGCAGCTTCCGACAGGGTATGAATCAGCCCCAGCATTTT. The encoded protein is CASSFRQGMNQPQHF. Supplemented by reference TRBV11-3 and TRBJ1-5, the full variable domain reads EAGVVQSPRYKIIEKKQPVAFWCNPISGHNTLYWYLQNLGQGPELLIRYENEEAVDDSQLPKDRFSAERLKGVDSTLKIQPAELGDSAVYLCASSFRQGMNQPQHFGDGTRLSIL.

The J gene is TRBJ1-5, the V gene TRBV2; TRBD1 aligns across 7 bases. The CDR3 contains 15 residues. V was clipped by 4 bases and J by 5 bases; unmatched bases: 8. Looked up from germline, CDR1 is SNHLY and CDR2 is FYNNEI. CDR3 in amino acids: CASSARDRVDQPQHF. The DNA of the CDR3 is TGTGCCAGCAGTGCCCGAGACAGGGTCGATCAGCCCCAGCATTTT.

The chain links TRBV29-1 to TRBJ1-2; 7 positions match TRBD1. Unmatched junction bases numbered 4, after V lost 4 bases and J lost 2 bases. The CDR3 is made up of 13 amino acids. The germline V gene has CDR1 SQVTM and CDR2 ANQGSEA. The CDR3 DNA reads TGCAGCGTTGCCCAGACAGGGAACTATGGCTACACCTTC. Translated: CSVAQTGNYGYTF.

The chain's CDR3 is CASSQGTGGDIQYF. The CDR3 DNA sequence: TGTGCCAGCAGCCAAGGGACAGGGGGTGACATTCAGTACTTC. The V and J genes are TRBV5-8 and TRBJ2-4; TRBD1 agrees at 11 bases. CDR3 length equals 14 residues. V shed 4 bases and J 8 bases; nucleotides not matched to a gene: 5. Germline CDR1 is SGHTS and CDR2 is YDEGEE.

The chain couples TRBV9 to TRBJ2-3, with TRBD2 matching 13 bases. Germline V lookup: CDR1 SGDLS, CDR2 YYNGEE. The CDR3 has 16 amino acids. J gave up 5 bases and V 0 bases, and 3 bases lay outside the gene matches. The CDR3: CASSVGLAGGVDTQYF. In DNA form, the CDR3 reads TGTGCCAGCAGCGTAGGACTAGCGGGGGGTGTAGATACGCAGTATTTT. The variable domain in full, with the rest retrieved from reference TRBV9 and TRBJ2-3, is DSGVTQTPKHLITATGQRVTLRCSPRSGDLSVYWYQQSLDQGLQFLIQYYNGEERAKGNILERFSAQQFPDLHSELNLSSLELGDSALYFCASSVGLAGGVDTQYFGPGTRLTVL.

This clone was seen only a few times. V gene TRBV5-1 combines with J gene TRBJ2-7; D possibly corresponds to TRBD2 (5 bases). Germline loops: CDR1 SGHRS, CDR2 YFSETQ. Trimming pared 0 bases from V and 7 bases from J, leaving 17 bases between. The CDR3 covers 15 residues. The CDR3 spells CASSLGWSAPGEQYF. As DNA, the CDR3 is TGCGCCAGCAGCTTGGGATGGTCGGCACCGGGGGAGCAGTACTTC.

The sample holds many counts of this clone. This chain joins TRBV29-1 and TRBJ1-1; D gene uncertain. Germline V CDR1 and CDR2: SQVTM, ANQGSEA. Trimming removed 1 base at V and 0 bases at J, with 9 bases between. The CDR3 has 14 amino acids. DNA of the CDR3: TGCAGCGTTGAAGTGACGGGGTTGAACACTGAAGCTTTCTTT. Its protein is CSVEVTGLNTEAFF.

V usage is TRBV7-3 and J usage is TRBJ2-3, with D possibly being TRBD2 (6 bases). The CDR3 covers 14 residues. Trimming left V 5 bases short and J 0 bases short, with 9 bases between. CDR1 is SGHTA and CDR2 is FQGTGA in the germline V gene. The CDR3 protein is CASSQAGSTDTQYF. The CDR3 DNA reads as TGTGCCAGCAGCCAAGCGGGTAGCACAGATACGCAGTATTTT.